This is a list of T cell receptor beta chains from one sample in a study of cytomegalovirus exposure and HLA in healthy donors. Method: immunoSEQ multiplex PCR; TCRdb's copy keeps in-frame clones and lacks some. The sample totals some 200,000 clones; its top ten clones hold 0.74%. Sequenced material: PBMCs. These receptors were taken from a boy younger than 18 in good health and CMV-seronegative. Each CDR3 is given with its conserved first and last residue. The D gene is left open where the match is weak.

d_gene: .
v_gene: TRBV7-9
j_gene: TRBJ1-2
CDR3nt: TGTGCCAGCAGCTTAACGGGATCGGATGGCTACACCTTC
CDR3aa: CASSLTGSDGYTF

d_gene: .
v_gene: TRBV30
j_gene: TRBJ1-2
CDR3nt: TGTGCCGGGGACACCTTCTATGGCTACACCTTC
CDR3aa: CAGDTFYGYTF

d_gene: .
v_gene: TRBV2
j_gene: TRBJ1-1
CDR3nt: TGTGCCGCCGAAAGACAGAGGAACACTGAAGCTTTCTTT
CDR3aa: CAAERQRNTEAFF

d_gene: TRBD2
v_gene: TRBV5-4
j_gene: TRBJ2-7
CDR3nt: TGTGCCAGCAGCTTGGGAAGCGGGGGGCAATACGAGCAGTACTTC
CDR3aa: CASSLGSGGQYEQYF

d_gene: .
v_gene: TRBV28
j_gene: TRBJ1-1
CDR3nt: TGTGCCAGCAGTTTCAAGTCCGGCGACGGGTTGAACACTGAAGCTTTCTTT
CDR3aa: CASSFKSGDGLNTEAFF

d_gene: TRBD2
v_gene: TRBV6-5
j_gene: TRBJ2-7
CDR3nt: TGTGCCAGCAGTCGCAGGGAGGGCTCCTACGAGCAGTACTTC
CDR3aa: CASSRREGSYEQYF

d_gene: .
v_gene: TRBV4-3
j_gene: TRBJ2-7
CDR3nt: TGCGCCAGCAGCCAAGAGGGTAGGGGCTACGAGCAGTACTTC
CDR3aa: CASSQEGRGYEQYF

d_gene: .
v_gene: TRBV7-3
j_gene: TRBJ2-3
CDR3nt: TGTGCCAGCAGCTTAAAGGGTGGCGGGCCACTGATCCCCGGAGATACGCAGTATTTT
CDR3aa: CASSLKGGGPLIPGDTQYF

d_gene: .
v_gene: TRBV4-1
j_gene: TRBJ1-6
CDR3nt: TGCGCCAGCAGCCAAGACGGCGGAACTATGTTCTCCTATAATTCACCCCTCCACTTT
CDR3aa: CASSQDGGTMFSYNSPLHF

d_gene: TRBD1
v_gene: TRBV10-3
j_gene: TRBJ1-5
CDR3nt: TGTGCCATCAGTGAGACTGACAGGGACGGTCAGCCCCAGCATTTT
CDR3aa: CAISETDRDGQPQHF

d_gene: TRBD2
v_gene: TRBV2
j_gene: TRBJ2-5
CDR3nt: TGTGCCAGCAGTGAAGCCCCAAGGACTAGAGAGACCCAGTACTTC
CDR3aa: CASSEAPRTRETQYF

d_gene: .
v_gene: TRBV28
j_gene: TRBJ1-5
CDR3nt: TGTGCCAGCTCCCCCCGGGGGGTTAATCAGCCCCAGCATTTT
CDR3aa: CASSPRGVNQPQHF

d_gene: TRBD1
v_gene: TRBV5-5
j_gene: TRBJ1-4
CDR3nt: TGTGCCAGCAGCCCTGGACAGGCCGGGAACGAAAAACTGTTTTTT
CDR3aa: CASSPGQAGNEKLFF

d_gene: TRBD1
v_gene: TRBV7-8
j_gene: TRBJ1-2
CDR3nt: TGTGCCAGCAGCTCCGCACAGGGGATAGGTGGCTACACCTTC
CDR3aa: CASSSAQGIGGYTF

d_gene: .
v_gene: TRBV5-4
j_gene: TRBJ1-6
CDR3nt: TGTGCCAGCTATGGCAGGGGTTCACCCCTCCACTTT
CDR3aa: CASYGRGSPLHF

d_gene: TRBD2
v_gene: TRBV14
j_gene: TRBJ2-5
CDR3nt: TGTGCCAGCTCAGGCAATCTTCTTAGCGGGGGAGCGTCGGAGACCCAGTACTTC
CDR3aa: CASSGNLLSGGASETQYF

d_gene: .
v_gene: TRBV9
j_gene: TRBJ2-7
CDR3nt: TGTGCCAGCAGCGTGGACTCCGATCTGCGGTTCTCCTACGAGCAGTACTTC
CDR3aa: CASSVDSDLRFSYEQYF

d_gene: TRBD2
v_gene: TRBV30
j_gene: TRBJ2-5
CDR3nt: TGTGCCTGGGGTCCTAGCGGGGTCGACCAAGAGACCCAGTACTTC
CDR3aa: CAWGPSGVDQETQYF

d_gene: TRBD2
v_gene: TRBV4-1
j_gene: TRBJ2-7
CDR3nt: TGCGCCAGCAGCCTTACTAGCGGGTCTTCCTACGAGCAGTACTTC
CDR3aa: CASSLTSGSSYEQYF

d_gene: TRBD2
v_gene: TRBV29-1
j_gene: TRBJ2-3
CDR3nt: TGCAGCGTTCCGGGACTACCGAGAGATACGCAGTATTTT
CDR3aa: CSVPGLPRDTQYF

d_gene: TRBD2
v_gene: TRBV15
j_gene: TRBJ2-2
CDR3nt: TGTGCCACCAGCGCCTGGGGGGGGAGCGGGGAGCTGTTTTTT
CDR3aa: CATSAWGGSGELFF

d_gene: TRBD1
v_gene: TRBV29-1
j_gene: TRBJ1-1
CDR3nt: TGCAGCGGCGGGACAGGGGAGGACACTGAAGCTTTCTTT
CDR3aa: CSGGTGEDTEAFF

d_gene: TRBD2
v_gene: TRBV7-2
j_gene: TRBJ2-5
CDR3nt: TGTGCCAGCAGCTTAGAATGGCGCGGGGGAGAGACCCAGTACTTC
CDR3aa: CASSLEWRGGETQYF

d_gene: TRBD2
v_gene: TRBV4-2
j_gene: TRBJ2-3
CDR3nt: TGTGCCAGCAGCCTTACTAGCGGGGTGACAGATACGCAGTATTTT
CDR3aa: CASSLTSGVTDTQYF

d_gene: TRBD2
v_gene: TRBV7-3
j_gene: TRBJ2-7
CDR3nt: TGTGCCAGCAGCTTAACGGCTAGCGGGTTCTACGAGCAGTACTTC
CDR3aa: CASSLTASGFYEQYF

d_gene: .
v_gene: TRBV18
j_gene: TRBJ2-5
CDR3nt: TGTGCCAGCTCACTTCGAGAGGGGGGGGAGACCCAGTACTTC
CDR3aa: CASSLREGGETQYF

d_gene: TRBD1
v_gene: TRBV5-1
j_gene: TRBJ2-7
CDR3nt: TGCGCCAGCAGCGGGGGGACAGGGATCATCGGGCAGTACTTC
CDR3aa: CASSGGTGIIGQYF

d_gene: TRBD1
v_gene: TRBV18
j_gene: TRBJ1-1
CDR3nt: TGTGCCAGCTCACCAGAGGGGGCGAAGACTGAAGCTTTCTTT
CDR3aa: CASSPEGAKTEAFF

d_gene: .
v_gene: TRBV28
j_gene: TRBJ2-3
CDR3nt: TGTGCCAGCAGTGACAGGTCTCTTCCCACAGATACGCAGTATTTT
CDR3aa: CASSDRSLPTDTQYF

d_gene: TRBD1
v_gene: TRBV28
j_gene: TRBJ2-7
CDR3nt: TGTGCCAGCACCCGCGACAGGGGCCGCTCCTACGAGCAGTACTTC
CDR3aa: CASTRDRGRSYEQYF

d_gene: .
v_gene: TRBV28
j_gene: TRBJ2-7
CDR3nt: TGTGCCAGCAGCGTGGGGTCGGGGGTAGGAACCTACGAGCAGTACTTC
CDR3aa: CASSVGSGVGTYEQYF

d_gene: TRBD2
v_gene: TRBV6-4
j_gene: TRBJ2-7
CDR3nt: TGTGCCAGCCCCCCCGAGCGGGGGAATGCCTACGAGCAGTACTTC
CDR3aa: CASPPERGNAYEQYF

d_gene: TRBD2
v_gene: TRBV5-1
j_gene: TRBJ2-3
CDR3nt: TGCGCCAGCAGCACGGGACTAGCGGGGTCAAAGGGGGATACGCAGTATTTT
CDR3aa: CASSTGLAGSKGDTQYF

d_gene: .
v_gene: TRBV9
j_gene: TRBJ1-3
CDR3nt: TGTGCCAGCAGCCCCCAGACAGCCATCTCTGGAAACACCATATATTTT
CDR3aa: CASSPQTAISGNTIYF

d_gene: TRBD2
v_gene: TRBV5-4
j_gene: TRBJ2-7
CDR3nt: TGTGCCAGCAGCTTGGAAGCGGGGGGGACTGAGGTCTACGAGCAGTACTTC
CDR3aa: CASSLEAGGTEVYEQYF

d_gene: TRBD2
v_gene: TRBV2
j_gene: TRBJ2-3
CDR3nt: TGTGCCAGCAGCCTAGCGGGGGTAACAGATACGCAGTATTTT
CDR3aa: CASSLAGVTDTQYF

d_gene: TRBD1
v_gene: TRBV25-1
j_gene: TRBJ1-5
CDR3nt: TGTGCCAGGGGACAGGGCCTTAGGCAGCCCCAGCATTTT
CDR3aa: CARGQGLRQPQHF

d_gene: .
v_gene: TRBV5-6
j_gene: TRBJ2-1
CDR3nt: TGTGCCAGCAGCCGGTCGGGGTTGCGTTCCGACTACAATGAGCAGTTCTTC
CDR3aa: CASSRSGLRSDYNEQFF

d_gene: TRBD2
v_gene: TRBV9
j_gene: TRBJ2-2
CDR3nt: TGTGCCAGCAGCGTAGATCCGCGGGGGGGGGTGAACACCGGGGAGCTGTTTTTT
CDR3aa: CASSVDPRGGVNTGELFF

d_gene: TRBD1
v_gene: TRBV29-1
j_gene: TRBJ1-2
CDR3nt: TGCAGCGTTGGCCGACAGGGACCGTATGGCTACACCTTC
CDR3aa: CSVGRQGPYGYTF

d_gene: .
v_gene: TRBV30
j_gene: TRBJ1-1
CDR3nt: TGTGCCTGGATTCCGGGACACCTGAACACTGAAGCTTTCTTT
CDR3aa: CAWIPGHLNTEAFF